This T cell receptor (beta chain) is from a study of cytomegalovirus exposure and HLA in healthy donors. In the study overall: Among the 350 to 400 donors who were genotyped, over 70% fell in the genetic ancestry cluster that is associated with self-reported Caucasian donors.

A multiplex PCR was run with 60 Vbeta primers and 13 Jbeta primers. Libraries were prepared by immunoSEQ multiplex PCR; TCRdb keeps only in-frame clonotypes and omits some of them. This table holds about 190,000 clones, around 86% found once. V dropped 1 base and J dropped 5 bases, with 11 bases sitting between them. Germline V lookup: CDR1 MGHRA, CDR2 YSYEKL. The CDR3 has 15 amino acids. The receptor comes from a woman younger than 30 in good health and CMV-seronegative. J is TRBJ1-4 and V is TRBV4-1; possibly TRBD1 for D (5 bases). Sample: PBMCs. The CDR3 region is CASSQGGGANEKLFF. Here the CDR3 DNA reads TGCGCCAGCAGCCAAGGGGGAGGGGCGAATGAAAAACTGTTTTTT.